One and the same sample provided the 2 T cell receptor beta chains below, sequenced in a study of T-cell reconstitution after alpha-beta-depleted transplantation in children. Preparing the TCRbeta library involved the use of unique molecular identifiers. TCRdb reprocessed the PCR reads via MiXCR and lists one record per CDR3 protein. The data show 190,000 or so distinct CDR3 sequences, about 14% seen once. The source material was PBMCs from the stem cell graft donor, sampled from the stem cell graft. Source of these receptors: a human donor who donated a stem cell graft to a child with acute lymphoblastic leukemia.

This clonotype showed up many times. The chain has TRBV4-1 and TRBJ2-7; 8 positions agree with TRBD2. The CDR3 extends over 17 amino acids. Germline assignment: CDR1 MGHRA and CDR2 YSYEKL. The ends lost 2 bases at V and 0 bases at J; junction bases unmatched: 9. The CDR3 DNA follows: TGCGCCAGCAGCCAAATATCACTAGCGGAAACCTCCTACGAGCAGTACTTC. As protein: CASSQISLAETSYEQYF.

This chain connects TRBV12-3 or TRBV12-4 to TRBJ2-7, with 10 bases identical to TRBD2. The V and J ends lost 4 bases and 6 bases, in that order; junction bases with no gene match: 12. There are 16 residues in the CDR3. The CDR3 bases are TGTGCCAGCAGTTCGATTGGGCTAGCGGGAGTTAGCGAGCAGTACTTC. This encodes CASSSIGLAGVSEQYF.